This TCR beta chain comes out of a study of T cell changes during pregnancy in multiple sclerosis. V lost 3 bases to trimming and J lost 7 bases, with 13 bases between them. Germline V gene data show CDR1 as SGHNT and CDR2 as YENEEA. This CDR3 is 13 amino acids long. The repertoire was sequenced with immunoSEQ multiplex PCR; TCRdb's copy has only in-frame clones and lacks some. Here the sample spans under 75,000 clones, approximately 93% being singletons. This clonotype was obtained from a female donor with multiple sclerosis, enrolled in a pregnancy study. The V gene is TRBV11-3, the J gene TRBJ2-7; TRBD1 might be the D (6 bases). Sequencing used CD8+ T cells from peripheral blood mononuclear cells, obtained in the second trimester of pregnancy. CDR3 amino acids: CASSFTGFGEQYF. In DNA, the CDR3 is TGTGCCAGCAGCTTCACAGGGTTTGGGGAGCAGTACTTC. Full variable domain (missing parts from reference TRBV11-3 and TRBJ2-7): EAGVVQSPRYKIIEKKQPVAFWCNPISGHNTLYWYLQNLGQGPELLIRYENEEAVDDSQLPKDRFSAERLKGVDSTLKIQPAELGDSAVYLCASSFTGFGEQYFGPGTRLTVT.